One sample yielded the 2 T cell receptor beta chains listed below, sequenced in a study of beta chain features in type 1 diabetes. Reverse transcribing all isolated RNA meant expressed TCRB transcripts were sequenced. Sequencing was performed with immunoSEQ multiplex PCR; in TCRdb, only in-frame clones are kept and a portion is missing. Among 900,000 or so clones, 15% to 20% were seen once, and the ten largest hold 0.023%. The sample comprised naive CD4+ T cells from blood. The receptors shown here come from a woman aged 18-29 years in good health.

This clone was counted only a few times. The rearrangement links TRBV5-1 to TRBJ2-3, with TRBD2 matching over 8 bases. Germline assignment: CDR1 SGHRS and CDR2 YFSETQ. This CDR3 has 14 residues. V trimming: 6 bases; J trimming: 6 bases; junction bases outside the gene matches: 9. CDR3 in DNA: TGCGCCAGCACGTTCGGGAGGGCCGGGGATACGCAGTATTTT. Encoded protein: CASTFGRAGDTQYF.

Comment on this clone: This specimen includes other DNA sequences encoding the same CDR3. V and J are TRBV2 and TRBJ1-1, with TRBD1 as a possible D gene (5 bases). The CDR3 has 14 residues. With 4 bases removed from V and 0 bases from J, the gap between germline ends came to 9 bases. Germline CDR1 reads SNHLY; CDR2 reads FYNNEI. Written as DNA, the CDR3 is TGTGCCAGCAGTGTAGAGGGGATGAACACTGAAGCTTTCTTT. Amino acids: CASSVEGMNTEAFF.